This TCR beta chain derives from a study of cytomegalovirus exposure and HLA in healthy donors. The wider study: A preliminary data release comprised about 85 million unique TCRs obtained from HLA-typed donors.

Broader study findings: Some V segments could not be told apart, so they were left out, TRBV6-2 and TRBV6-3 among them.

V shed 4 bases and J 4 bases; nucleotides not matched to a gene: 13. CDR1 and CDR2 from the germline V gene are SNHLY and FYNNEI. The CDR3 is 17 residues long. Primers: 60 Vbeta forward and 13 Jbeta reverse. Generated by immunoSEQ multiplex PCR, the TCRdb table keeps only in-frame clones and is missing some. This sample yields under 200,000 clones, of which about 80% are seen a single time; approximately 2.5% belongs to the top ten. Remarks on this clone: Its antigen is not identified.

This receptor was obtained from a man in his 60s in good health and CMV-seronegative. The specimen sequenced was PBMCs. The rearrangement joins TRBV2 to TRBJ1-1; 9 positions match TRBD1. Here the CDR3 reads CASSVTGTGLGVTEAFF. The CDR3 DNA reads TGTGCCAGCAGTGTGACCGGGACAGGGTTGGGAGTCACTGAAGCTTTCTTT.